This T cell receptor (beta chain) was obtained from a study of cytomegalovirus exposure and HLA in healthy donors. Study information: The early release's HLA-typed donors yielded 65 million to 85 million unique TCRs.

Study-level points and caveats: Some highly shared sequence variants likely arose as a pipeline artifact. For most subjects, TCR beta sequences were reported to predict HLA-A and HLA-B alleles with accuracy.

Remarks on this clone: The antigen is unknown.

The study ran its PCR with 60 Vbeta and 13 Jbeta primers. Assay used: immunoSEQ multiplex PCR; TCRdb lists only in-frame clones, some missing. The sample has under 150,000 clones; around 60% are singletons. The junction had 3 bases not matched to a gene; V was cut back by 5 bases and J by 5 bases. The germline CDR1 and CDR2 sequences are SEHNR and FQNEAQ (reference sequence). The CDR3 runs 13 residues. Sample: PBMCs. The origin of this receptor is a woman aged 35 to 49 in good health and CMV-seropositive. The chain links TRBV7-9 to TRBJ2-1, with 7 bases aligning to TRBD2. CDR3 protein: CASSRGVNNEQFF. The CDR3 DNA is TGTGCCAGCAGCCGGGGGGTTAACAATGAGCAGTTCTTC. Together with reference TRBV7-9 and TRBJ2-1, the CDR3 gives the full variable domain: DTGVSQNPRHKITKRGQNVTFRCDPISEHNRLYWYRQTLGQGPEFLTYFQNEAQLEKSRLLSDRFSAERPKGSFSTLEIQRTEQGDSAMYLCASSRGVNNEQFFGPGTRLTVL.